The rows below give T cell receptor beta chains drawn from one sample of a study of monozygotic twins with inflammatory bowel disease. TCRdb re-analyzed the 5' RACE reads; it lists each CDR3 protein once, without DNA. This sample contains approximately 160,000 distinct CDR3 sequences. The sample taken for sequencing was blood. The source is a human donor with ulcerative colitis or Crohn's disease, or a healthy co-twin of an affected twin (not recorded which). CDR3s include the opening cysteine and the closing phenylalanine or tryptophan.

J gene	V gene	CDR3 protein
TRBJ1-2	TRBV12-3/TRBV12-4	CASSLGTGGATYGYTF
TRBJ2-2	TRBV6-1	CASSILAGRSPGELFF
TRBJ2-5	TRBV28	CASSLLGVRIQETQYF
TRBJ2-1	TRBV28	CASSSLWGLAGIEQFF
TRBJ2-6	TRBV5-1	CASSSQKAGANVLTF
TRBJ2-7	TRBV29-1	CSTRGTSSGEQYF
TRBJ1-6	TRBV20-1	CSARKGASYNSPLHF
TRBJ2-7	TRBV20-1	CSGTSGARNEQYF
TRBJ2-1	TRBV7-2	CASSLVFTPAGNEQFF
TRBJ1-2	TRBV4-1	CASSQGVSYGYTF
TRBJ1-6	TRBV12-3/TRBV12-4	CASSSRQGSSPLHF
TRBJ2-7	TRBV27	CASSRSGTLPYEQYF
TRBJ2-1	TRBV20-1	CSALTSGRPVFF
TRBJ1-1	TRBV28	CASSLPRIKPEAFF
TRBJ2-2	TRBV18	CASSPPDRGANTGELFF
TRBJ2-3	TRBV5-6	CASSLPGSVDTQYF
TRBJ2-1	TRBV5-1	CASSFTSGSYNEQFF
TRBJ2-1	TRBV11-2	CASSLSGYRREGHNEQFF
TRBJ2-5	TRBV7-2	CASSLALETQYF
TRBJ2-3	TRBV9	CASSVVPSSTDTQYF
TRBJ2-7	TRBV18	CASSPSPPPPYEQYF
TRBJ1-1	TRBV19	CATRVPLWTGNTEAFF
TRBJ2-2	TRBV24-1	CATSDSGQGYVGELFF
TRBJ2-1	TRBV20-1	CSASREIEQFF